The 28 T cell receptor beta chains reported below all come from one sample, sequenced in a study of CD8 T cells in Susac syndrome. Random hexamers were used to reverse transcribe an amount of roughly 0.5 to 1 ug RNA. Each CDR3 protein is one row after TCRdb ran MiXCR on the immunoSEQ multiplex PCR reads. The data show about 240,000 distinct CDR3 sequences, around 96% seen once. Sequenced: CD4+ T cells from PBMCs. The receptors here all came from a human donor with Susac syndrome.

The chain joins TRBV4-1 to TRBJ2-5; possible D gene TRBD1, 6 bases. In germline, CDR1 is MGHRA, CDR2 YSYEKL. This CDR3 is 14 amino acids long. V was trimmed by 7 bases and J by 5 bases, leaving 17 bases between them. DNA for the CDR3: TGCGCCAGCACCCTGACAGGAATCTTGGAGACCCAGTACTTC. It specifies CASTLTGILETQYF.

The CDR3 DNA reads as TGCGCCAGCAGCACACAGGGAGATACCAACACTGAAGCTTTCTTT. Translated, it gives CASSTQGDTNTEAFF. The genes are TRBV5-1 and TRBJ1-1, with a tentative D call TRBD1 (6 bases). The V and J ends lost 4 bases and 2 bases respectively, with 15 bases between them. The CDR3 loop spans 15 amino acids. Per the germline V gene, CDR1 is SGHRS and CDR2 is YFSETQ.

This chain links TRBV29-1 with TRBJ2-5; D unresolved. The germline CDR1 and CDR2 sequences are SQVTM and ANQGSEA. With 7 bases removed from V and 3 bases from J, the gap between germline ends came to 15 bases. The CDR3 covers 13 residues. As DNA, the CDR3 is TGCAGCGCCTCACCTAGACTGAAAGAGACCCAGTACTTC. This gives the protein CSASPRLKETQYF.

This rearrangement joins TRBV2 to TRBJ2-7; 8 bases are shared with TRBD2. This CDR3 comprises 14 residues. V shed 1 base, J shed 5 bases, and the junction held 4 bases outside the gene matches. Germline V CDR1 and CDR2: SNHLY, FYNNEI. Written as DNA, the CDR3 is TGTGCCAGCAGTGAAGGGACTAGCAGCGACGAGCAGTACTTC. Protein product: CASSEGTSSDEQYF. Drawing the rest from reference TRBV2 and TRBJ2-7, the complete variable domain is EPEVTQTPSHQVTQMGQEVILRCVPISNHLYFYWYRQILGQKVEFLVSFYNNEISEKSEIFDDQFSVERPDGSNFTLKIRSTKLEDSAMYFCASSEGTSSDEQYFGPGTRLTVT.

The chain combines TRBV30 with TRBJ1-1; no firm D call. The V end was cut by 8 bases, the J end by 0 bases, with 16 bases between. The CDR3 consists of 14 residues. Germline lookup yields CDR1 GTSNPN and CDR2 SVGIG (reference sequence). CDR3 nucleotides: TGTGCCCTGACCCAGGCCCCCGTGAACACTGAAGCTTTCTTT. Translated: CALTQAPVNTEAFF.

This rearrangement joins TRBV5-4 to TRBJ2-7; D perhaps matches TRBD2 (5 bases). CDR3 length: 14 amino acids. Germline CDR1 SGHNT, CDR2 YYREEE (reference sequence). Trimming removed 4 bases from V and 3 bases from J, with 14 bases in between. CDR3 in DNA: TGTGCCAGCAGCACCAGACGGGGAGACTACGAGCAGTACTTC. It translates to CASSTRRGDYEQYF.

The V gene is TRBV28, the J gene TRBJ2-7; 7 bases align to TRBD2. V shed 4 bases, J shed 0 bases, and the junction held 9 bases outside the gene matches. The CDR3 length is 16 residues. The germline CDR1 and CDR2 sequences are MDHEN and SYDVKM. The CDR3 is CASSSPASGFSYEQYF. The CDR3, as DNA: TGTGCCAGCAGTTCGCCCGCTAGCGGTTTCTCCTACGAGCAGTACTTC.

The J gene is TRBJ1-1, the V gene TRBV9; D is uncertain. There are 14 residues in the CDR3. Germline CDR1 reads SGDLS; CDR2 reads YYNGEE. V was shortened by 0 bases and J by 1 base, with 7 bases between the two germline ends. CDR3 residues: CASSVATGNTEAFF. CDR3 DNA: TGTGCCAGCAGCGTAGCTACTGGGAACACTGAAGCTTTCTTT.

The rearrangement uses TRBV18 and TRBJ2-2; D perhaps matches TRBD1 (5 bases). V lost 3 bases to trimming and J lost 0 bases, with 8 bases between them. The CDR3 is 15 residues long. Per the germline V gene, CDR1 is KGHSH and CDR2 is LQKENI. The DNA for the CDR3 is TGTGCCAGCTCACCCCAGGGTGCGAACACCGGGGAGCTGTTTTTT. This sequence encodes CASSPQGANTGELFF.

The chain's CDR3 is CSASGGMGSYEQYF. The CDR3, as DNA: TGCAGTGCTAGTGGAGGGATGGGCTCCTACGAGCAGTACTTC. The rearrangement uses TRBV20-1 and TRBJ2-7; perhaps TRBD2 as D (6 bases). Germline V gene data show CDR1 as DFQATT and CDR2 as SNEGSKA (reference sequence). This CDR3 spans 14 amino acids. The V gene lost 3 bases and the J gene lost 0 bases, with 12 bases spanning the gap.

The sample holds one count of this clonotype. Compared with germline, one end of the junction differs, possibly owing to a read error. CDR3 in DNA: TGTGCCAGCTCTCCACAGGGGGCTATGACCTACAATGAGCAGTTCTTC. It yields the protein CASSPQGAMTYNEQFF. The chain employs TRBV18 and TRBJ2-1, with 9 nucleotides matching TRBD1. The CDR3 spans 16 residues. Germline V CDR1 and CDR2: KGHSH, LQKENI.

The chain links TRBV20-1 to TRBJ1-2, with no clear D. V lost 3 bases and J lost 5, with 7 bases in between. The CDR3 runs to 11 residues. Germline CDR1 DFQATT, CDR2 SNEGSKA (reference sequence). CDR3 in amino acids: CSARGVYGYTF. In nucleotides, the CDR3 is TGCAGTGCTAGGGGAGTATATGGCTACACCTTC.

This chain joins TRBV5-4 and TRBJ2-5, with TRBD2 matching over 14 bases. Germline values: CDR1 SGHNT, CDR2 YYREEE (reference sequence). The CDR3 contains 16 residues. With V trimmed by 5 bases and J by 5 bases, 8 bases remained unmatched. The CDR3 protein is CASRETSGRAGETQYF. The DNA for the CDR3 is TGTGCCAGCAGGGAGACTAGCGGGAGGGCCGGTGAGACCCAGTACTTC.

This chain connects TRBV10-3 to TRBJ2-1; 14 bases are shared with TRBD2. J lost 4 bases, V lost 3 bases, and 5 bases had no gene match. This CDR3 region has 17 residues. From germline, CDR1 is ENHRY and CDR2 SYGVKD. The CDR3 loop is CAISDSRTSGRYNEQFF. The CDR3, as DNA: TGTGCCATCAGTGACTCCCGGACTAGCGGGAGGTACAATGAGCAGTTCTTC.

J is TRBJ2-5 and V is TRBV9, with D possibly matching TRBD2 (5 bases). CDR1 SGDLS and CDR2 YYNGEE come from the germline V gene. The CDR3 spans 14 residues. Trimming stripped 0 bases from V and 5 bases from J, with 11 bases between. In nucleotides, the CDR3 is TGTGCCAGCAGCGTAGGCCTAGCTACGGAGACCCAGTACTTC. This translates into CASSVGLATETQYF.

The chain links TRBV18 to TRBJ2-2, with D unresolved. V shed 8 bases and J shed 4 bases, with 8 bases lying between them. The germline CDR1 and CDR2 sequences are KGHSH and LQKENI. The CDR3 spans 12 residues. CDR3 nucleotide sequence: TGTGCCAGCACAGAGGTCACCGGGGAGCTGTTTTTT. Its translation is CASTEVTGELFF.

The chain employs TRBV4-1 and TRBJ2-2; D is uncertain. The CDR3 runs to 12 residues. The germline V gene encodes CDR1 MGHRA and CDR2 YSYEKL. Trimming stripped 5 bases from V and 8 bases from J, with 9 bases between. CDR3 nucleotides: TGCGCCAGCAGCGGGCTGGAGGGGGAGCTGTTTTTT. The encoded protein is CASSGLEGELFF.

V gene TRBV15 combines with J gene TRBJ2-3, with unresolved D. Looked up from germline, CDR1 is LNHNV and CDR2 is YYDKDF (reference sequence). Trimming shortened V by 5 bases and J by 2 bases, and 11 bases separated the two germline ends. The CDR3 totals 14 residues. CDR3 DNA: TGTGCCACCAGCCCCGCCGGGTACACAGATACGCAGTATTTT. Amino acid sequence: CATSPAGYTDTQYF.

This chain uses TRBV7-9 with TRBJ2-3; TRBD1 aligns across 10 bases. This CDR3 comprises 19 residues. Germline CDR1 is SEHNR and CDR2 is FQNEAQ (reference sequence). Trimming cost V 0 bases and J 4 bases; bases outside gene matches: 13. This CDR3 reads CASSLALIFGQGEADTQYF. CDR3 nucleotide sequence: TGTGCCAGCAGCTTAGCCTTGATTTTCGGACAGGGGGAGGCAGATACGCAGTATTTT.

J is TRBJ2-5 and V is TRBV28; the D call may be TRBD1 or TRBD2 (6 bases each). The CDR3 runs 15 residues. Trimming left V 6 bases short and J 4 bases short, with 18 bases between. Germline V gene sequence: CDR1 MDHEN, CDR2 SYDVKM. CDR3 region: CASSIGGGFRETQYF. CDR3 DNA sequence: TGTGCCAGCAGCATTGGAGGGGGATTTAGAGAGACCCAGTACTTC.

This clonotype was counted once. J is TRBJ2-7 and V is TRBV28; D perhaps matches TRBD1 (6 bases). Germline V gene data show CDR1 as MDHEN and CDR2 as SYDVKM. CDR3 size: 14 residues. Trimming removed 8 bases at V and 0 bases at J, with 14 bases between. The CDR3 protein is CASRGQSHSYEQYF. Here the CDR3 DNA reads TGTGCCAGCCGAGGACAGTCACACTCCTACGAGCAGTACTTC.

This CDR3 is CASSSHGQGLEKLFF. The CDR3 DNA reads TGTGCCAGCAGTTCACACGGACAGGGCCTTGAAAAACTGTTTTTT. V gene TRBV27 combines with J gene TRBJ1-4, with 8 positions matching TRBD1. CDR3 size: 15 residues. Looked up from germline, CDR1 is MNHEY and CDR2 is SMNVEV (reference sequence). V gave up 4 bases and J gave up 7 bases; unmatched junction bases: 8.

This clonotype appeared once. The V call is TRBV20-1, the J call TRBJ2-7, with 9 bases lining up with TRBD1. Germline V lookup: CDR1 DFQATT, CDR2 SNEGSKA (reference sequence). The CDR3 totals 13 residues. The J segment lost 3 bases and the V segment lost 5 bases, leaving 5 bases of the junction unmatched. The CDR3 DNA follows: TGCAGTGCTGTGGGACAGGGAGGCTACGAGCAGTACTTC. Translated, it gives CSAVGQGGYEQYF.

The genes are TRBV28 and TRBJ1-5, with 7 bases identical to TRBD1. Germline V gene lookup returns CDR1 MDHEN and CDR2 SYDVKM. This CDR3 contains 15 residues. J lost 3 bases, V lost 7 bases, and 9 bases had no gene match. The CDR3 DNA is TGTGCCAGCACTCTAGGGGGCAGGATCAATCAGCCCCAGCATTTT. Its protein product is CASTLGGRINQPQHF.

The chain joins TRBV12-3 or TRBV12-4 to TRBJ2-1, with D possibly being TRBD1 or TRBD2 (5 bases each). CDR3 size: 16 residues. Trimming removed 5 bases from V and 5 bases from J, with 19 bases in between. DNA of the CDR3: TGTGCCAGCAGTCCTCTAACTATCGGGACGAACAATGAGCAGTTCTTC. Protein product: CASSPLTIGTNNEQFF.

The chain has TRBV29-1 and TRBJ1-2; D ambiguous. Per germline, CDR1 SQVTM and CDR2 ANQGSEA. V lost 0 bases, J lost 5 bases, and 16 bases lay in between. The CDR3 spans 15 residues. As DNA, the CDR3 is TGCAGCGTTGAAGATCTTACTCGCCCCAAATATGGCTACACCTTC. Residues: CSVEDLTRPKYGYTF.

The CDR3 nucleotides are TGTGCCAGCAGCTCGAAGGGTGGCGGCGGGGAGCAGCCCCAGCATTTT. It yields the protein CASSSKGGGGEQPQHF. The V and J genes are TRBV7-9 and TRBJ1-5; the D is unclear. Germline V gene sequence: CDR1 SEHNR, CDR2 FQNEAQ (reference sequence). The CDR3 has 16 amino acids. V was trimmed by 4 bases and J by 7 bases, leaving 20 bases between them.

The chain uses TRBV2 and TRBJ1-5; D unclear. CDR1 is SNHLY, CDR2 FYNNEI, per germline. Trimming removed 9 bases at V and 0 bases at J, with 6 bases between. This CDR3 contains 12 residues. The CDR3 loop reads CASKTSNQPQHF. The CDR3, as DNA: TGTGCCAGTAAGACTAGCAATCAGCCCCAGCATTTT.